One and the same sample provided the 27 T cell receptor beta chains below, sequenced in a study of T cell responses to AZD1222 COVID-19 vaccine (dated by TCRdb to the early 2020s). Library preparation employed the immunoSEQ multiplex PCR assay. The clones in this table, taken by TCRdb from immuneACCESS, are in-frame only. Not every clone is retained; where verified, under half of the shortfall comes from an unresolved V gene, and the cause of the rest is unknown. The sample table records 150,000 or so clones; about 90% of these occur just once. The ten most abundant clones make up 5.2% of the sample. The label giving this sample's time point can be read as: baseline before first vaccination. The source material was peripheral blood, sampled on day 0 of AZD1222 vaccination. These receptors all stem from an adult in good health.

This clone has only one observation. The V call is TRBV27, the J call TRBJ2-7; 9 bases match TRBD2. Germline CDR1 MNHEY, CDR2 SMNVEV (reference sequence). V was clipped by 3 bases and J by 7 bases; unmatched bases: 7. The CDR3 length is 14 residues. The CDR3 protein is CASSLLAGSEEQYF. CDR3 bases: TGTGCCAGCAGTTTGCTAGCGGGGTCGGAGGAGCAGTACTTC.

CDR3: CASSQTVGTEQYF. DNA of the CDR3: TGTGCCAGCAGCCAGACCGTGGGGACCGAGCAGTACTTC. This chain connects TRBV9 to TRBJ2-7; D is possibly TRBD1 or TRBD2 (5 bases each). The CDR3 sequence is 13 residues long. V dropped 4 bases and J dropped 6 bases, with 14 bases sitting between them. Germline assignment: CDR1 SGDLS and CDR2 YYNGEE.

The CDR3 sequence is CASGKGTGYTF. The CDR3 DNA reads as TGTGCCAGCGGCAAGGGGACGGGCTACACCTTC. The chain couples TRBV6-5 to TRBJ1-2; possible D gene TRBD1, 5 bases. This CDR3 comprises 11 residues. CDR1 and CDR2 from the germline V gene are MNHEY and SVGAGI. The V and J ends lost 8 bases and 8 bases respectively, with 12 bases between them.

The CDR3 DNA sequence: TGTGCCAGCAGGGGGAGACCAAGAAATGAGCAGTTCTTC. Amino acids: CASRGRPRNEQFF. The chain uses TRBV5-8 and TRBJ2-1; D may be TRBD2 (5 bases). Germline CDR1 is SGHTS and CDR2 is YDEGEE. This CDR3 spans 13 amino acids. The V and J ends lost 5 bases and 7 bases respectively, with 13 bases between them.

The rearrangement uses TRBV6-5 and TRBJ2-2; tentative D call: TRBD1 (5 bases). The CDR3 sequence is 15 residues long. The germline gives CDR1 MNHEY, CDR2 SVGAGI. V was pared by 2 bases and J by 5 bases, with 12 bases between. CDR3 nucleotides: TGTGCCAGCAGTTACGGCCAGGGATTGACCGGGGAGCTGTTTTTT. It is translated as CASSYGQGLTGELFF.

This chain links TRBV6-5 with TRBJ2-2, with D possibly called TRBD1 or TRBD2 (5 bases each). CDR3 size: 16 residues. Germline CDR1 reads MNHEY; CDR2 reads SVGAGI. V gave up 0 bases and J gave up 2 bases, with 10 bases separating them. The CDR3 is CASSYSLGGNTGELFF. The CDR3 DNA reads as TGTGCCAGCAGTTACTCTCTTGGGGGAAACACCGGGGAGCTGTTTTTT.

This chain links TRBV2 with TRBJ2-1; D is perhaps TRBD2 (5 bases). CDR3 length: 15 amino acids. V lost 7 bases and J 1 base, leaving 14 bases between the germline ends. The germline gives CDR1 SNHLY, CDR2 FYNNEI. CDR3 DNA: TGTGCCAGCACCGCTAGCTCGGGGTCCTACAATGAGCAGTTCTTC. Translated, it gives CASTASSGSYNEQFF.

The chain employs TRBV6-5 and TRBJ2-3, with 8 bases identical to TRBD2. Germline V gene sequence: CDR1 MNHEY, CDR2 SVGAGI. V was pared by 7 bases and J by 3 bases, with 6 bases of the junction left unmatched. CDR3 length equals 14 residues. The CDR3 loop is CASNPGGWTDTQYF. The CDR3 DNA sequence: TGTGCCAGCAATCCGGGAGGGTGGACAGATACGCAGTATTTT.

V usage is TRBV5-1 and J usage is TRBJ2-1, with 12 positions matching TRBD2. Germline lookup yields CDR1 SGHRS and CDR2 YFSETQ. The V segment lost 5 bases and the J segment 8 bases; nucleotides outside the gene matches: 17. This CDR3 region has 18 residues. CDR3 nucleotide sequence: TGCGCCAGCAGGGCAGAGAGTCCTCTAGCGGGGGGGCTTCATGAGCAGTTCTTC. Translation gives CASRAESPLAGGLHEQFF. Filled out from reference TRBV5-1 and TRBJ2-1, the complete variable domain reads KAGVTQTPRYLIKTRGQQVTLSCSPISGHRSVSWYQQTPGQGLQFLFEYFSETQRNKGNFPGRFSGRQFSNSRSEMNVSTLELGDSALYLCASRAESPLAGGLHEQFFGPGTRLTVL.

This clone is categorized as medium-sized. The rearrangement links TRBV7-2 to TRBJ2-7; no clear D gene. The CDR3 covers 12 residues. Trimming took off 4 bases at V and 5 bases at J, with 9 bases between the two ends. The germline V gene encodes CDR1 SGHTA and CDR2 FQGNSA. The CDR3 bases are TGTGCCAGCAGCTCGTTTTTGAACGAGCAGTACTTC. The encoded protein is CASSSFLNEQYF.

The chain has TRBV4-1 and TRBJ1-1, with D possibly being TRBD1 (6 bases). This CDR3 is 15 amino acids long. Trimming took off 4 bases at V and 1 base at J, with 13 bases between the two ends. CDR1 and CDR2 (germline): MGHRA, YSYEKL. CDR3 sequence reads: CASSLGGGPNTEAFF. DNA of the CDR3: TGCGCCAGCAGCCTGGGAGGGGGTCCGAACACTGAAGCTTTCTTT.

The genes are TRBV9 and TRBJ2-3; 7 bases align to TRBD1. The CDR3 contains 13 residues. In germline, CDR1 is SGDLS, CDR2 YYNGEE. Germline trimming cut 3 bases from V and 5 bases from J; bases unmatched to any gene: 3. The DNA of the CDR3 is TGTGCCAGCAGCGAGGACAGGCGAGATACGCAGTATTTT. This codes for CASSEDRRDTQYF.

The chain couples TRBV7-9 to TRBJ2-7, with 9 bases matching TRBD1. The CDR3 runs 16 residues. Germline CDR1 and CDR2: SEHNR and FQNEAQ (reference sequence). Trimming removed 2 bases from V and 5 bases from J; junction bases left unmatched: 10. CDR3 nucleotide sequence: TGTGCCAGCAGCTTAACCCGGGGACAGGGAAATGACGAGCAGTACTTC. It translates to CASSLTRGQGNDEQYF.

The rearrangement joins TRBV28 to TRBJ1-4, with 7 positions matching TRBD1. V lost 2 bases to trimming and J lost 10 bases; unmatched junction nucleotides: 7. The CDR3 consists of 14 residues. The germline gives CDR1 MDHEN, CDR2 SYDVKM. The CDR3 reads CASSLRDSFGKLFF. CDR3 DNA: TGTGCCAGCAGTTTAAGGGACAGCTTCGGAAAACTGTTTTTT. Complete variable domain (other parts from reference TRBV28 and TRBJ1-4): DVKVTQSSRYLVKRTGEKVFLECVQDMDHENMFWYRQDPGLGLRLIYFSYDVKMKEKGDIPEGYSVSREKKERFSLILESASTNQTSMYLCASSLRDSFGKLFFGSGTQLSVL.

The rearrangement uses TRBV5-4 and TRBJ2-7; weak D call: TRBD2 (6 bases). V was shortened by 3 bases and J by 3 bases, with 13 bases between the two germline ends. Germline V gene lookup returns CDR1 SGHNT and CDR2 YYREEE (reference sequence). The CDR3 contains 14 residues. In DNA, the CDR3 is TGTGCCAGCAGCTCGGGACTTCGCAACTACGAGCAGTACTTC. Translated: CASSSGLRNYEQYF.

This chain joins TRBV5-8 and TRBJ1-5; D is uncertain. Germline CDR1 is SGHTS and CDR2 is YDEGEE. Trimming took off 0 bases at V and 7 bases at J, with 14 bases between the two ends. The CDR3 contains 15 residues. The DNA of the CDR3 is TGTGCCAGCAGCTTGGGAAGTGGGAAGGTCCAGCCCCAGCATTTT. This gives the protein CASSLGSGKVQPQHF.

The rearrangement uses TRBV7-6 and TRBJ2-3; D is tentatively TRBD1 or TRBD2 (7 bases each). The CDR3 runs 18 residues. V lost 1 base and J 2 bases, leaving 19 bases between the germline ends. Looked up from germline, CDR1 is SGHVS and CDR2 is FNYEAQ. The DNA of the CDR3 is TGTGCCAGCAGCTTAGGGACGACAGGGAGGGTGGACACAGATACGCAGTATTTT. The encoded protein is CASSLGTTGRVDTDTQYF.

The chain couples TRBV5-6 to TRBJ1-5, with D uncertain. The germline CDR1 and CDR2 sequences are SGHDT and YYEEEE. The CDR3 loop spans 17 amino acids. Deletions cut 0 bases from V and 2 bases from J, with 15 bases between. The CDR3 DNA reads TGTGCCAGCAGCTTGGGGGTTGCGGCTTCAGGCAATCAGCCCCAGCATTTT. Amino acids: CASSLGVAASGNQPQHF.

The genes are TRBV7-9 and TRBJ2-2; no firm D call. The CDR3 has 12 residues. Trimming left V 6 bases short and J 7 bases short, with 9 bases between. The V gene's germline CDR1 is SEHNR and CDR2 FQNEAQ (reference sequence). CDR3 nucleotide sequence: TGTGCCAGCAGTCAAGTTTACGGGGAGCTGTTTTTT. It translates to CASSQVYGELFF. Variable domain in full (rest from reference TRBV7-9 and TRBJ2-2): DTGVSQNPRHKITKRGQNVTFRCDPISEHNRLYWYRQTLGQGPEFLTYFQNEAQLEKSRLLSDRFSAERPKGSFSTLEIQRTEQGDSAMYLCASSQVYGELFFGEGSRLTVL.

The V gene is TRBV5-4, the J gene TRBJ1-4; no definite D call. CDR3 size: 13 residues. Trimming pared 1 base from V and 5 bases from J, leaving 6 bases between. Germline loops: CDR1 SGHNT, CDR2 YYREEE (reference sequence). CDR3 region: CASSLTRNEKLFF. CDR3 nucleotide sequence: TGTGCCAGCAGCTTGACTAGGAATGAAAAACTGTTTTTT.

The rearrangement joins TRBV6-5 to TRBJ1-2, with D possibly being TRBD1 (6 bases). The CDR3 runs to 16 residues. The V and J ends lost 2 bases and 4 bases respectively, with 17 bases between them. The germline gives CDR1 MNHEY, CDR2 SVGAGI. The DNA of the CDR3 is TGTGCCAGCAGTTACCAGCTAGGGGGGGAGGGCTATGGCTACACCTTC. It specifies CASSYQLGGEGYGYTF.

The CDR3 nucleotides are TGTGCCAGCAGCCCAGGGACAGACACGCGCAATCAGCCCCAGCATTTT. Encoded protein: CASSPGTDTRNQPQHF. This sequence joins TRBV7-9 and TRBJ1-5; 7 nucleotides line up with TRBD1. This CDR3 has 16 residues. V dropped 5 bases and J dropped 2; count of bases not matched to a gene: 9. In germline, CDR1 is SEHNR, CDR2 FQNEAQ (reference sequence).

The chain uses TRBV6-5 and TRBJ2-1; D gene unclear. The CDR3 runs 13 residues. Germline loops: CDR1 MNHEY, CDR2 SVGAGI. The ends were cut back, 6 bases at V and 5 bases at J, with 11 bases in the middle. The CDR3 nucleotides are TGTGCCAGCAGCCAGGATCTTCACAATGAGCAGTTCTTC. It encodes CASSQDLHNEQFF.

The chain combines TRBV4-1 with TRBJ1-2; D perhaps matches TRBD1 (5 bases). V lost 4 bases and J lost 4, with 13 bases in between. The length of the CDR3 is 14 residues. Germline CDR1 reads MGHRA; CDR2 reads YSYEKL. The CDR3 loop reads CASSRGGDLYGYTF. The CDR3 DNA reads as TGCGCCAGCAGCCGGGGAGGGGACCTCTATGGCTACACCTTC.

This chain joins TRBV7-2 and TRBJ1-2; 9 bases agree with TRBD1. Germline lookup yields CDR1 SGHTA and CDR2 FQGNSA. The CDR3 is 13 amino acids. Trimming removed 5 bases from V and 4 bases from J; junction bases left unmatched: 2. This CDR3 reads CASSLTGGYGYTF. The DNA for the CDR3 is TGTGCCAGCAGCCTGACAGGGGGCTATGGCTACACCTTC.

This clone was seen a few times. The gene calls are TRBV3-1 (or the pseudogene TRBV3-2) and TRBJ1-6, with D uncertain. This CDR3 has 14 amino acids. V lost 6 bases to trimming and J lost 9 bases, with 15 bases between them. From germline, CDR1 is LGHDT and CDR2 YNNKEL (reference sequence). The CDR3 coding sequence is TGTGCCAGCAGGCTCGGTCAGGTCGCTTCACCCCTCCACTTT. Translation: CASRLGQVASPLHF.

The genes are TRBV18 and TRBJ2-2; D call uncertain. This CDR3 has 14 amino acids. V was cut by 3 bases and J by 7 bases, with 12 bases left in between. The germline V gene encodes CDR1 KGHSH and CDR2 LQKENI. The CDR3 sequence is CASSPPSWHGELFF. The CDR3 DNA reads as TGTGCCAGCTCACCCCCCTCCTGGCACGGGGAGCTGTTTTTT.